This T cell receptor beta chain was sequenced during a study of T cells in Graves' hyperthyroidism and ophthalmopathy. Amplified TCR beta CDR3 regions came from RNA transcripts. TCR CDR3 underwent first-round RT-PCR with the HTBI primer set. TCRdb re-called the multiplex PCR reads with MiXCR, one entry per CDR3 protein. The sample records about 640,000 distinct CDR3 sequences, less than 25% being singletons. The CDR3 consists of 14 residues. V gave up 3 bases and J gave up 3 bases; unmatched junction bases: 3. CDR1 is SGHRS and CDR2 is YFSETQ in the germline V gene. With duration under 3 months, ophthalmopathy was active: Clinical Activity Score at least 3, NOSPECS at least 4. The PBMCs studied were ones that came from 8 to 10 ml fresh peripheral blood.

The material sequenced was blood. The chain uses TRBV5-1 and TRBJ2-5; 9 nucleotides align to TRBD1. This sequence was found in a man aged 30 to 45 with Graves' ophthalmopathy. DNA of the CDR3: TGCGCCAGCAGCTCCACAGGGGGCGAAGAGACCCAGTACTTC. Residues: CASSSTGGEETQYF.